In its sample, the clone carrying this T cell receptor (beta chain) was seen a few times. Its antigen is still unknown. TCRdb recomputed calls from the 5' RACE reads with MiXCR, one row per CDR3 protein. Counted here are 620,000 or so distinct CDR3 sequences, around 17% occurring once; the ten biggest clones make up 15% to 20%. The data belong to a study of T cells after yellow fever vaccination. Looking at the study overall: SMART-Seq v4 Ultra Low Input prepared libraries from low-cell fractions.

Looked up from germline, CDR1 is ENHRY and CDR2 is SYGVKD. With V trimmed by 7 bases and J by 5 bases, 4 bases remained unmatched. The CDR3 is 15 residues long. Study-level points and caveats: Contaminants from the bulk population, in the form of abundant clonotypes, could be found in FACS-sorted repertoires.

The TCR was taken from a man younger than 35 who received the YFV17D yellow fever vaccine. Specimen: PBMCs, collected 4 to 6 days after the first yellow fever vaccination. V usage is TRBV10-3 and J usage is TRBJ2-1; the match to TRBD2 covers 14 bases. The CDR3 is CAINRLAGGDNEQFF. The CDR3 DNA reads as TGTGCCATCAACCGACTAGCGGGGGGGGACAATGAGCAGTTCTTC.